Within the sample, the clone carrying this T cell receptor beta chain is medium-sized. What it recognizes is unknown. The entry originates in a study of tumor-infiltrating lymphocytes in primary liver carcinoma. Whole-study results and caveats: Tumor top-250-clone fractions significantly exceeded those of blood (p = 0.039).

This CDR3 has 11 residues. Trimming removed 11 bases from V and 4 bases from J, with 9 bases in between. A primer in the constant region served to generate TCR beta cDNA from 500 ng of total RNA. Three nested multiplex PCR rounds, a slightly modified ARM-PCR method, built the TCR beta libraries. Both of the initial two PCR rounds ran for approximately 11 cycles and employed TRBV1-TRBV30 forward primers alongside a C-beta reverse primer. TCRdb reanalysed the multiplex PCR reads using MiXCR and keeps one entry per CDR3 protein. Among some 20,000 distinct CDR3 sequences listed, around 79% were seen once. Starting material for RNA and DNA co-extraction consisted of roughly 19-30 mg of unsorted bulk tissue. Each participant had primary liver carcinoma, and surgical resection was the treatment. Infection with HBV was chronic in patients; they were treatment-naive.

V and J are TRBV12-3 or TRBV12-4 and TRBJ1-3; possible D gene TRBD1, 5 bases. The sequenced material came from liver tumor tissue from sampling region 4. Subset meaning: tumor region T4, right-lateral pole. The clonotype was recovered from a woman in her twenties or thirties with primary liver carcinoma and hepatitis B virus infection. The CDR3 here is CAARAGNTIYF. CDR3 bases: TGTGCCGCCAGGGCCGGAAACACCATATATTTT.